A single sample gave rise to the 9 T cell receptor beta chains below, sequenced in a study of blood T cell repertoires in COVID-19 (TCRdb year 2020). The receptor library was made with the immunoSEQ multiplex PCR assay. This immuneACCESS table, as held by TCRdb, lists in-frame sequences with V and J called but not all clones. Of the missing ones, under half trace to an unresolved V gene in checked studies; the others have no known cause. A total of approximately 130,000 clones appear in this sample, around 82% of them only once. The leading ten clones occupy approximately 5.8% of the sample. The sequencing input was peripheral blood. All receptors come from a man older than 75 with active or convalescent COVID-19.

This chain uses TRBV3-1 (or the pseudogene TRBV3-2) with TRBJ2-1, with D maybe TRBD2 (6 bases). Trimming removed 0 bases at V and 7 bases at J, with 7 bases between. CDR1 LGHDT and CDR2 YNNKEL come from the germline V gene (reference sequence). The CDR3 is made up of 13 amino acids. CDR3 loop: CASSQELANEQFF. In nucleotides, the CDR3 is TGTGCCAGCAGCCAAGAACTAGCAAATGAGCAGTTCTTC.

The chain uses TRBV27 and TRBJ2-7; the match to TRBD1 covers 10 bases. Germline assignment: CDR1 MNHEY and CDR2 SMNVEV (reference sequence). The CDR3 length is 16 residues. J gave up 2 bases and V 0 bases, and 4 bases lay outside the gene matches. The CDR3 DNA is TGTGCCAGCAGTTTATCTGGCGGGACAGGGGCCTACGAGCAGTACTTC. This gives the protein CASSLSGGTGAYEQYF.

The chain is built from TRBV5-1 and TRBJ2-2; 7 nucleotides line up with TRBD2. V dropped 4 bases and J dropped 0; count of bases not matched to a gene: 3. CDR3 length equals 15 residues. Germline loops: CDR1 SGHRS, CDR2 YFSETQ. CDR3 in amino acids: CASSAGTTNTGELFF. The CDR3 bases are TGCGCCAGCAGCGCCGGGACTACGAACACCGGGGAGCTGTTTTTT.

The rearrangement joins TRBV28 to TRBJ2-7, with TRBD2 matching over 12 bases. From germline, CDR1 is MDHEN and CDR2 SYDVKM. This CDR3 has 15 amino acids. After removal of 5 bases from V and 3 bases from J, the junction contained 5 bases not matched to a gene. In nucleotides, the CDR3 is TGTGCCAGCAGTGGAACTAGCGGGGGGATCTACGAGCAGTACTTC. Residues: CASSGTSGGIYEQYF.

This clone was seen once. The rearrangement joins TRBV10-1 to TRBJ2-1; 9 bases line up with TRBD2. The germline V gene encodes CDR1 WNHNN and CDR2 SYGVQD (reference sequence). The CDR3 consists of 16 residues. The J segment lost 6 bases and the V segment lost 0 bases, leaving 6 bases of the junction unmatched. CDR3 DNA: TGCGCCAGCAGTGAGTCCCTAGCGGGGCGAAGCAATGAGCAGTTCTTC. This codes for CASSESLAGRSNEQFF.

The chain combines TRBV5-1 with TRBJ1-2; 7 bases agree with TRBD1. The CDR3 consists of 14 residues. Germline lookup yields CDR1 SGHRS and CDR2 YFSETQ. J gave up 4 bases and V 1 base, and 4 bases lay outside the gene matches. In nucleotides, the CDR3 is TGCGCCAGCAGCTTGACAGGGGCAGGCTATGGCTACACCTTC. Translated, it gives CASSLTGAGYGYTF.

The rearrangement uses TRBV23-1 and TRBJ2-7; 8 positions agree with TRBD2. TRBV23-1 is given ORF status, its function remaining uncertain. This CDR3 has 15 residues. Losses at the gene ends were 4 bases for V and 2 bases for J; bases not matched to a gene: 7. The CDR3 is CASSPGRGVPYEQYF. The CDR3 DNA sequence: TGCGCCAGCAGTCCGGGGCGGGGGGTCCCCTACGAGCAGTACTTC.

The rearrangement uses TRBV6-5 and TRBJ2-7; possible D gene TRBD1, 6 bases. The ends were cut back, 5 bases at V and 2 bases at J, with 16 bases in the middle. The germline V gene encodes CDR1 MNHEY and CDR2 SVGAGI. This CDR3 has 15 residues. CDR3 DNA: TGTGCCAGCAGTCCCTACGGGACAATTACCTACGAGCAGTACTTC. This sequence encodes CASSPYGTITYEQYF.

The chain has TRBV11-2 and TRBJ2-5; TRBD1 agrees at 8 bases. The CDR3 extends over 15 amino acids. V shed 2 bases, J shed 2 bases, and the junction held 4 bases outside the gene matches. Germline values: CDR1 SGHAT, CDR2 FQNNGV. CDR3 DNA: TGTGCCAGCAGCTTATCTTGGACAGGGCAAGAGACCCAGTACTTC. Residues: CASSLSWTGQETQYF.